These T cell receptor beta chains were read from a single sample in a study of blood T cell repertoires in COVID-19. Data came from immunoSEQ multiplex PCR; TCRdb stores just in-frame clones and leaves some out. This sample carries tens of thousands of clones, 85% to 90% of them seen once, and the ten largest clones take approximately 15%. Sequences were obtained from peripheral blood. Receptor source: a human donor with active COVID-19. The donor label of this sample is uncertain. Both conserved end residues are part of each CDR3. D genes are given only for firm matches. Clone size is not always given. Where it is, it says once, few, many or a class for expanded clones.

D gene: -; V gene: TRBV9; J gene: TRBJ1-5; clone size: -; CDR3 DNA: TGTGCCAGCAGCGTGGGAGTTTCGCGCAATCAGCCCCAGCATTTT; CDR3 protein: CASSVGVSRNQPQHF
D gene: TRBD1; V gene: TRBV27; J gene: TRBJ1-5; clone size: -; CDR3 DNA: TGTGCCAGCAGTTCGTCCCGGGACAGGGTGGAACAGCCCCAGCATTTT; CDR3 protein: CASSSSRDRVEQPQHF
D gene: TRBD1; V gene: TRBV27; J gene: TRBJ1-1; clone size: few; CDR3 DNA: TGTGCCAGCAGTCCAGGGACAGCAATGCTGAACACTGAAGCTTTCTTT; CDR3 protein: CASSPGTAMLNTEAFF
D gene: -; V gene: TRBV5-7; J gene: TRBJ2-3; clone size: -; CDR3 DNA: TGTGCCAGCAGCTTGGGTGGGGGCCCCAACACAGATACGCAGTATTTT; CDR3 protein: CASSLGGGPNTDTQYF
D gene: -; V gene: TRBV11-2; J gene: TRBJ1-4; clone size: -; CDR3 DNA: TGTGCCAGCAGCTTAGCTTCCTTTTCTAACCCCCTGAGGGAACTGTTTTTT; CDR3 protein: CASSLASFSNPLRELFF
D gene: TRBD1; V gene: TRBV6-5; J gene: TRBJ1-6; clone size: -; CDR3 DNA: TGTGCCAGCGGGACAGGGCTCGATAATTCACCCCTCCACTTT; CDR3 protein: CASGTGLDNSPLHF
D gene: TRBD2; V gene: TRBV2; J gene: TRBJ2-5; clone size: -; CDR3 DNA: TGTGCCAGCAGGGGACTAGCGGTAGAGACCCAGTACTTC; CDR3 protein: CASRGLAVETQYF
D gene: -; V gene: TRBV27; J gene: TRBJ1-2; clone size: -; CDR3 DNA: TGTGCCAGCAGCCGTGGACAGCCGAATAGTTATTATGGCTACACCTTC; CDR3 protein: CASSRGQPNSYYGYTF
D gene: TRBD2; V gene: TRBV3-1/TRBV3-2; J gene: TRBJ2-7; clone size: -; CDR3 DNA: TGTGCCAGCAGCCCGAGGCGACTAGCGGGGGGGCCGACGGTCTACGAGCAGTACTTC; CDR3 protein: CASSPRRLAGGPTVYEQYF
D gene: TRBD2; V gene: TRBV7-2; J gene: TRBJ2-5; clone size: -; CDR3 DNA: TGTGCCAGCAGCTTAGGGGTACTAGCGAGGGCAAATAAAGAGACCCAGTACTTC; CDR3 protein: CASSLGVLARANKETQYF
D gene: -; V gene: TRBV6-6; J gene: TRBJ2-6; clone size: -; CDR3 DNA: TGTGCCAGCAGTTCTGTCCCGTCTGGGGCCAACGTCCTGACTTTC; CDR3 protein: CASSSVPSGANVLTF
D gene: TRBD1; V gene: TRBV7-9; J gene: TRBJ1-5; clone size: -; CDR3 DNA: TGTGCCAGCAGCTCGAACAGGGGGGGATATAGCAATCAGCCCCAGCATTTT; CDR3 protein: CASSSNRGGYSNQPQHF
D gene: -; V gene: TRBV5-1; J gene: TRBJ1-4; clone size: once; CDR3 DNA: TGCGCCAGCAGCTTGGCGGCAGGTCGAAATGAAAAACTGTTTTTT; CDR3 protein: CASSLAAGRNEKLFF
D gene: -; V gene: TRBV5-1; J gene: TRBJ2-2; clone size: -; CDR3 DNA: TGCGCCAGCAGATTTGAACTCACCGGGGAGCTGTTTTTT; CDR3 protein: CASRFELTGELFF
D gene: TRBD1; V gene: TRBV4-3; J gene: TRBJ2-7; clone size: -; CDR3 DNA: TGCGCCAGCAGCCAAGGGGGACAGGGTGTCCCCGGCTACTACGAGCAGTACTTC; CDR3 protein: CASSQGGQGVPGYYEQYF
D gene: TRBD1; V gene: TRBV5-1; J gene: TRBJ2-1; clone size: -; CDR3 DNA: TGCGCCAGCAGCTGGACCGGGACAGGGGGCAGAGAGCTGTTCTTC; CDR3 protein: CASSWTGTGGRELFF
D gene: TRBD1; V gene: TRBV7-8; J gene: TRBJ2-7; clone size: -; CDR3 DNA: TGTGCCAGCAAGACAGGGGGAAGCCACGAGCAGTACTTC; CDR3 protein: CASKTGGSHEQYF
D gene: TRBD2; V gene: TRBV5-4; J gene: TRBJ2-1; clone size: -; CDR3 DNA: TGTGCCAGCAGGGACCAGAGCGGGGGCTCCTACAATGAGCAGTTCTTC; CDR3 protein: CASRDQSGGSYNEQFF
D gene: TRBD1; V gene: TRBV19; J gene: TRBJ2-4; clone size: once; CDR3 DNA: TGTGCCAGTAGTATGAGGCGGACAGGATTGAAAAACATTCAGTACTTC; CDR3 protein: CASSMRRTGLKNIQYF
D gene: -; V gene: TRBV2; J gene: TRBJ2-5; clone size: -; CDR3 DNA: TGTGCCAGCAGGGGGGAACAGGGTGTCGGGACCCAGTACTTC; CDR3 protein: CASRGEQGVGTQYF
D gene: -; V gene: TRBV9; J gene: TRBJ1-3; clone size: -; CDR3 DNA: TGTGCCAGCAGCCTAAGTCAATCAAGTTCTGGAAACACCATATATTTT; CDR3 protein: CASSLSQSSSGNTIYF
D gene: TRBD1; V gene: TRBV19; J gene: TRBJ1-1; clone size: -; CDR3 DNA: TGTGCCAGTAGCCCACAGGGGGCGAACACTGAAGCTTTCTTT; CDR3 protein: CASSPQGANTEAFF
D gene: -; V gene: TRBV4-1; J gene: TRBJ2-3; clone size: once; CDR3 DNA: TGCGCCAGCGCCCTGGGCCGGACAGATACGCAGTATTTT; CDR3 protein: CASALGRTDTQYF
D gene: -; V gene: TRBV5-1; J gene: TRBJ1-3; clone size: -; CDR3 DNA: TGCGCCAGCAGATCGGGAGTCTCTGGAAACACCATATATTTT; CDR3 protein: CASRSGVSGNTIYF
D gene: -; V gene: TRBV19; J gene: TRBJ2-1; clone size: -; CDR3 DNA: TGTGCCAGTAGTGGCAACAGTGACTCCTACAATGAGCAGTTCTTC; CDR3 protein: CASSGNSDSYNEQFF
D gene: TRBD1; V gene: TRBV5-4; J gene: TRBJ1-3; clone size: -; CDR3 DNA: TGTGCCAGCAGTCGGGACAGGATAGGAAACACCATATATTTT; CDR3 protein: CASSRDRIGNTIYF
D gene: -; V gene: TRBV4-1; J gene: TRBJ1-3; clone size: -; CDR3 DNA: TGCGCCAGCAGCCAAATCGGGGGAGGTGGAAACACCATATATTTT; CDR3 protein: CASSQIGGGGNTIYF
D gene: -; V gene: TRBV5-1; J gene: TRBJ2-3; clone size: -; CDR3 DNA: TGCGCCAGCAGCCAGGGACCAGGGGCCGGGTACACAGATACGCAGTATTTT; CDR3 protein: CASSQGPGAGYTDTQYF
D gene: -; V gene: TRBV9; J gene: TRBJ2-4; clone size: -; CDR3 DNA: TGTGCCAGCAGCGTAGGAGGGGGAGGGGATAGTAACATTCAGTACTTC; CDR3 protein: CASSVGGGGDSNIQYF
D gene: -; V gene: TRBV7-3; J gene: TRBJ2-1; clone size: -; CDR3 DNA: TGTGCCAGCAGCTTAATGGGGGCCCCAAGCTCCTACAATGAGCAGTTCTTC; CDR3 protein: CASSLMGAPSSYNEQFF
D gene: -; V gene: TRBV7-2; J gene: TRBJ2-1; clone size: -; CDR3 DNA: TGTGCCAGCAGCCCCGCGCTTTTTCGCAATGAGCAGTTCTTC; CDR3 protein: CASSPALFRNEQFF
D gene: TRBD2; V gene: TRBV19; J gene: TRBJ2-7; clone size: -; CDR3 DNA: TGTGCCAGTAGTCCCTCCGCGGGGGGTTGGTACGAGCAGTACTTC; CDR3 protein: CASSPSAGGWYEQYF
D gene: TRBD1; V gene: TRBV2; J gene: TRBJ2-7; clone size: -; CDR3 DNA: TGTGCCAGCAGCAGCACGGACAGGTCCAGGTCCTACGAGCAGTACTTC; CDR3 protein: CASSSTDRSRSYEQYF
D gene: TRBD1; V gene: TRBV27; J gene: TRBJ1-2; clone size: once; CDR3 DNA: TGTGCCAGCAGTCCCACGACAGGGCTTTCTGGCTACACCTTC; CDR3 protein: CASSPTTGLSGYTF
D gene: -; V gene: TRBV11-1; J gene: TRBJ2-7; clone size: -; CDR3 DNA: TGTGCCAGCAGCTATTACGCAGCGGCCTACGAGCAGTACTTC; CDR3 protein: CASSYYAAAYEQYF
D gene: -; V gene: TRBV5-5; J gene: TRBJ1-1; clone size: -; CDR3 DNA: TGTGCCAGCAGCTTCTGGGGCGGGGACACTGAAGCTTTCTTT; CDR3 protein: CASSFWGGDTEAFF
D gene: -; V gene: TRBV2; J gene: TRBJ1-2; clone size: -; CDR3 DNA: TGTGCCAGCAGTGAAATGAGCGCACTGGCTCACTACACCTTC; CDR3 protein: CASSEMSALAHYTF
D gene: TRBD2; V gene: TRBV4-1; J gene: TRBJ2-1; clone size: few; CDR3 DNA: TGCGCCAGCAGCCAATTGGTCGCGGGTAGCGGGGCTCTCTCCTACAATGAGCAGTTCTTC; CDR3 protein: CASSQLVAGSGALSYNEQFF
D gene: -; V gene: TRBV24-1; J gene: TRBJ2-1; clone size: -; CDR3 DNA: TGTGCCACCGCAGGTCCACGCAATGAGCAGTTCTTC; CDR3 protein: CATAGPRNEQFF
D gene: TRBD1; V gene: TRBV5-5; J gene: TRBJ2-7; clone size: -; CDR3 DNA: TGTGCCAGCAGAGTCGGGACAGGGCTCTACGAGCAGTACTTC; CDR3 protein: CASRVGTGLYEQYF
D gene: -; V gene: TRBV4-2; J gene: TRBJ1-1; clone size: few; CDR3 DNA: TGTGCCAGCAGCCACCACCCTAGGACTGGGACTGAAGCTTTCTTT; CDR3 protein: CASSHHPRTGTEAFF
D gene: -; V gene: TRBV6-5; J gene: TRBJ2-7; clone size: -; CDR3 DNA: TGTGCCAGCACCCAAAGGGGGGGGGCCTACGAGCAGTACTTC; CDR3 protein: CASTQRGGAYEQYF
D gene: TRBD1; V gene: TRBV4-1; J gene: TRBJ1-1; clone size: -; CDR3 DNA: TGCGCCAGCAGCCAAATTGGACAGGGTGCGGTAACATTGAACACTGAAGCTTTCTTT; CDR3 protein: CASSQIGQGAVTLNTEAFF
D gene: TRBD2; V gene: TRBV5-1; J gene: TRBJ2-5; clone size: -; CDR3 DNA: TGCGCCAGCAGACTAGCGGGGGTTCAAGAGACCCAGTACTTC; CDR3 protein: CASRLAGVQETQYF
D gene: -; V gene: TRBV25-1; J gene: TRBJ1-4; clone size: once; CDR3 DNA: TGTGCCAGCAGTGACATCGGTGCAACTAATGAAAAACTGTTTTTT; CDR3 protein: CASSDIGATNEKLFF
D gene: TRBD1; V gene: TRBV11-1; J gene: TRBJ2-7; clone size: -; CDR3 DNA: TGTGCCAGCAGCTCCGGGACAGGGGACTACGAGCAGTACTTC; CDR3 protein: CASSSGTGDYEQYF
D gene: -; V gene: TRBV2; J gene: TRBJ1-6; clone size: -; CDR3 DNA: TGTGCCAGCAGGGCGGACAGCCCTAATTCACCCCTCCACTTT; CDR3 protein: CASRADSPNSPLHF
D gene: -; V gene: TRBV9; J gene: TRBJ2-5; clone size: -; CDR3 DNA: TGTGCCAGCAGCGTAACTGTCCCAGGGGGGTTTGAGACCCAGTACTTC; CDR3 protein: CASSVTVPGGFETQYF
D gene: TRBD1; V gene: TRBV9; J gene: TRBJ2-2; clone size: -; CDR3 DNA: TGTGCCAGCAGCGCGGGACAGGGTTATGTGGCCGGGGAGCTGTTTTTT; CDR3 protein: CASSAGQGYVAGELFF
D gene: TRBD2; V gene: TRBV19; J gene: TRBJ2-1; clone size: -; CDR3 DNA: TGTGCCAGTAGTCCCCGGGGCGGGGGGGCCTCATCGCCCTCCTTGCATGAGCAGTTCTTC; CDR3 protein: CASSPRGGGASSPSLHEQFF
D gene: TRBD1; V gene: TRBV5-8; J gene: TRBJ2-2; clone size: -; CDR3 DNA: TGTGCCAGCAGCTCGATCACCTCCCGGGACAGGGACACCGGGGAGCTGTTTTTT; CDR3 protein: CASSSITSRDRDTGELFF
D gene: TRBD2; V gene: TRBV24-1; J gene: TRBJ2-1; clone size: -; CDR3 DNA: TGTGCCACCAGTGCTGGACCGGCTAGCGGGCGCAATGAGCAGTTCTTC; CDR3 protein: CATSAGPASGRNEQFF
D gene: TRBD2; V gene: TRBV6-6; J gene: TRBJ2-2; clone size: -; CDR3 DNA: TGTGCCAGCAGTTTAAAGCGGGGTGGCACCGGGGAGCTGTTTTTT; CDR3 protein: CASSLKRGGTGELFF
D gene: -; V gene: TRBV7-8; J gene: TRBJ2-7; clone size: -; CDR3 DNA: TGTGCCAGCAGCTTAGCGGGCAGGTTGGCCTACGAGCAGTACTTC; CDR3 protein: CASSLAGRLAYEQYF
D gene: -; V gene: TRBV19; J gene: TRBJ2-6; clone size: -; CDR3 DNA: TGTGCCAGTAGTATTCGACGGAGGGTCTCTGGGGCCAACGTCCTGACTTTC; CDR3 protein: CASSIRRRVSGANVLTF
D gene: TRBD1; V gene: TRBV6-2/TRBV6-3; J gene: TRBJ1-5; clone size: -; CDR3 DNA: TGTGCCAGCAGCGAGGGACAGGCAAGGCAGCCCCAGCATTTT; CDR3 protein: CASSEGQARQPQHF
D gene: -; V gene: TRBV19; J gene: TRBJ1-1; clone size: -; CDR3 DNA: TGTGCCAGTAAAGGACAGTTTAACACTGAAGCTTTCTTT; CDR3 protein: CASKGQFNTEAFF
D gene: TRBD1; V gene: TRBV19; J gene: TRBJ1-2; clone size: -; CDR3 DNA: TGTGCCAGTAGTGCCGGGACAGGGGGCGACTATGGCTACACCTTC; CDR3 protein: CASSAGTGGDYGYTF
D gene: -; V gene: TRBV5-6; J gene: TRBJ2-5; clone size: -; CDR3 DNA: TGTGCCAGCAGCTTGGACTTTACCGAGACCCAGTACTTC; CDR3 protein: CASSLDFTETQYF
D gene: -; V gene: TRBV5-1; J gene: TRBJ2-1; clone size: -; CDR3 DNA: TGCGCCAGCAGCCCGAATAGCTATGAGCAGTTCTTC; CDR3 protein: CASSPNSYEQFF